Listed here are 27 T cell receptor beta chains from one sample, sequenced in a study of T cell responses to AZD1222 COVID-19 vaccine. The protocol was immunoSEQ multiplex PCR, while the TCRdb copy is restricted to in-frame clones and leaves out a portion. The sample has roughly 150,000 clones, 70% to 90% seen once. The source was peripheral blood, collected on day 0 of AZD1222 vaccination. These receptors were taken from an adult in good health.

The chain joins TRBV12-3 or TRBV12-4 to TRBJ2-7, with no clear D. The CDR3 covers 12 residues. V gave up 7 bases and J gave up 2 bases, with 9 bases separating them. Here the CDR3 reads CASMSATYEQYF. In DNA form, the CDR3 reads TGTGCCAGCATGAGCGCGACCTACGAGCAGTACTTC.

The chain uses TRBV28 and TRBJ2-2; 7 nucleotides match TRBD1. The germline V gene encodes CDR1 MDHEN and CDR2 SYDVKM. The CDR3 is 15 residues long. The V segment lost 1 base and the J segment 6 bases; nucleotides outside the gene matches: 5. The DNA for the CDR3 is TGTGCCAGCAGTTTATTCACAGGGGTTGCCGGGGAGCTGTTTTTT. Its protein is CASSLFTGVAGELFF.

The CDR3 loop is CASSPGGRNEAFF. CDR3 nucleotide sequence: TGTGCCAGCAGCCCCGGGGGTCGGAACGAAGCTTTCTTT. The V gene is TRBV11-2, the J gene TRBJ1-1; D is possibly TRBD1 (5 bases). In germline, CDR1 is SGHAT, CDR2 FQNNGV. This CDR3 has 13 amino acids. Deletions cut 5 bases from V and 8 bases from J, with 15 bases between.

The rearrangement uses TRBV28 and TRBJ1-2, with a tentative D call TRBD1 (6 bases). V gave up 5 bases and J gave up 8 bases, with 15 bases separating them. Germline V CDR1 and CDR2: MDHEN, SYDVKM. This CDR3 region has 13 residues. As DNA, the CDR3 is TGTGCCAGCAGTATTAACAGGGAAAGAGGCTACACCTTC. It codes for CASSINRERGYTF.

J is TRBJ2-7 and V is TRBV12-3 or TRBV12-4; weak D call: TRBD2 (6 bases). The length of the CDR3 is 12 residues. Trimming took off 5 bases at V and 3 bases at J, with 8 bases between the two ends. The CDR3 region is CASSPTSYEQYF. Here the CDR3 DNA reads TGTGCCAGCAGTCCGACTAGCTACGAGCAGTACTTC.

Regarding this clone: A read error may account for a junction end that differs from germline. The chain is built from TRBV2 and TRBJ1-1, with D perhaps matching TRBD1 (6 bases). This CDR3 has 12 amino acids. Germline CDR1 and CDR2: SNHLY and FYNNEI. The CDR3 DNA reads TGTGCCAGCAGTCTCCGGGACACGGAAGCTTTCTTT. This gives the protein CASSLRDTEAFF. The full variable domain, its missing parts supplied by reference TRBV2 and TRBJ1-1, is EPEVTQTPSHQVTQMGQEVILRCVPISNHLYFYWYRQILGQKVEFLVSFYNNEISEKSEIFDDQFSVERPDGSNFTLKIRSTKLEDSAMYFCASSLRDTEAFFGQGTRLTVV.

The gene calls are TRBV6-5 and TRBJ2-1; D is uncertain. Deletions cut 2 bases from V and 8 bases from J, with 4 bases between. Per the germline V gene, CDR1 is MNHEY and CDR2 is SVGAGI. This CDR3 spans 11 amino acids. For the CDR3, the DNA is TGTGCCAGCAGTTACGGTCATGAGCAGTTCTTC. It translates to CASSYGHEQFF.

This rearrangement joins TRBV21-1 to TRBJ2-1; the D call in the table, TRBD2, was not verified against the DNA. TRBV21-1 is designated a pseudogene. This CDR3 is built from 15 residues. CDR3 sequence reads: CASSKRAGEYNEQFF. The CDR3 nucleotides read TGTGCCAGCAGCAAAAGAGCGGGGGAATACAATGAGCAGTTCTTC.

J is TRBJ2-2 and V is TRBV6-6, with D uncertain. Germline values: CDR1 MNHNY, CDR2 SVGAGI (reference sequence). This CDR3 spans 14 amino acids. V lost 4 bases, J lost 8 bases, and 14 bases lay in between. The CDR3 coding sequence is TGTGCCAGCAGTTTTGGGTCCGCCGGGGGGGAGCTGTTTTTT. Translating it yields CASSFGSAGGELFF.

This clone was detected only once. J is TRBJ2-1 and V is TRBV9; 10 bases match TRBD2. The CDR3 is 15 residues long. V trimming: 3 bases; J trimming: 2 bases; junction bases outside the gene matches: 2. The V gene's germline CDR1 is SGDLS and CDR2 YYNGEE. The CDR3 sequence is CASSEREGTYNEQFF. CDR3 coding DNA: TGTGCCAGCAGCGAGCGGGAGGGAACCTACAATGAGCAGTTCTTC.

The rearrangement uses TRBV6-6 and TRBJ2-7; D possibly corresponds to TRBD2 (5 bases). The CDR3 covers 17 residues. Looked up from germline, CDR1 is MNHNY and CDR2 is SVGAGI (reference sequence). V gave up 5 bases and J gave up 2 bases, with 22 bases separating them. This chain's CDR3 is CASSLIFDVVGTYEQYF. For the CDR3, the DNA is TGTGCCAGCAGTCTGATATTTGACGTTGTCGGGACCTACGAGCAGTACTTC.

The V call is TRBV5-1, the J call TRBJ2-5, with 7 bases lining up with TRBD1. CDR3 length: 13 amino acids. Trimming at V came to 3 bases and at J to 3 bases, leaving 2 bases not matched to a gene. In germline, CDR1 is SGHRS, CDR2 YFSETQ. CDR3: CASSSGTEETQYF. The CDR3, as DNA: TGCGCCAGCAGCTCCGGGACAGAAGAGACCCAGTACTTC.

There are a few counts of this clone. V gene TRBV6-5 combines with J gene TRBJ1-1, with D hard to call. Per the germline V gene, CDR1 is MNHEY and CDR2 is SVGAGI. V shed 2 bases and J shed 1 base, with 2 bases lying between them. The CDR3 length is 12 residues. This CDR3 reads CASSYRNTEAFF. DNA for the CDR3: TGTGCCAGCAGTTACAGGAACACTGAAGCTTTCTTT.

Only one count was recorded for this clone. This chain joins TRBV15 and TRBJ2-5, with TRBD1 matching 7 bases. The CDR3 covers 13 residues. J gave up 2 bases and V 3 bases, and 0 bases lay outside the gene matches. Germline CDR1 and CDR2: LNHNV and YYDKDF (reference sequence). Here the CDR3 reads CATSRGQQETQYF. In DNA, the CDR3 is TGTGCCACCAGCAGGGGACAGCAAGAGACCCAGTACTTC.

V gene TRBV6-6 combines with J gene TRBJ1-2, with 9 positions matching TRBD1. There are 14 residues in the CDR3. The J segment lost 4 bases and the V segment lost 6 bases, leaving 6 bases of the junction unmatched. The germline gives CDR1 MNHNY, CDR2 SVGAGI (reference sequence). CDR3 sequence reads: CASSTGGAGYGYTF. CDR3 bases: TGTGCCAGCAGCACAGGGGGCGCGGGCTATGGCTACACCTTC.

The table lists this clone with a count of one. The V call is TRBV5-6, the J call TRBJ1-2; D might be TRBD1 (5 bases). The length of the CDR3 is 15 residues. V was pared by 1 base and J by 6 bases, with 16 bases between. In germline, CDR1 is SGHDT, CDR2 YYEEEE. CDR3 loop: CASSLLSRENNGYTF. DNA for the CDR3: TGTGCCAGCAGCTTGTTGAGCAGGGAAAATAATGGCTACACCTTC.

This clone was counted once. The chain combines TRBV12-3 or TRBV12-4 with TRBJ2-3; D remains ambiguous. The CDR3 covers 13 residues. Between the trimmed V and J ends, which lost 5 bases and 3 bases, there was a span of 9 bases. The CDR3 sequence is CASSPPMTDTQYF. The CDR3 DNA follows: TGTGCCAGCAGTCCCCCCATGACAGATACGCAGTATTTT.

The rearrangement links TRBV5-1 to TRBJ2-7, with D possibly TRBD1 on 6 matching bases. This CDR3 has 15 amino acids. V dropped 3 bases and J dropped 6 bases, with 19 bases sitting between them. CDR1 and CDR2 from the germline V gene are SGHRS and YFSETQ. The CDR3 region is CASSWGGGEPLEQYF. In DNA, the CDR3 is TGCGCCAGCAGCTGGGGTGGGGGCGAGCCCCTCGAGCAGTACTTC.

CDR3 in DNA: TGCAGTGCCCCTCCTCCTTTCTTT. It translates to CSAPPPFF. The rearrangement uses TRBV20-1 and TRBJ1-1; D ambiguous. With 6 bases removed from V and 12 bases from J, the gap between germline ends came to 8 bases. The CDR3 is 8 residues long. CDR1 and CDR2 (germline): DFQATT, SNEGSKA (reference sequence).

The chain links TRBV27 to TRBJ2-2, with TRBD2 matching over 11 bases. J was trimmed by 6 bases and V by 5 bases; bases with no gene match: 8. From germline, CDR1 is MNHEY and CDR2 SMNVEV (reference sequence). The CDR3 loop spans 16 amino acids. The CDR3 region has the DNA TGTGCCAGCAGTCCCACTCTAGCGGGGGGTGCCGGGGAGCTGTTTTTT. As protein: CASSPTLAGGAGELFF.

This clone was detected only once. The V and J genes are TRBV5-1 and TRBJ1-5; 8 bases align to TRBD1. This CDR3 spans 19 amino acids. Germline V CDR1 and CDR2: SGHRS, YFSETQ. With V trimmed by 2 bases and J by 7 bases, 20 bases remained unmatched. The CDR3 region has the DNA TGCGCCAGCAGCTTCCGCGAGGACAGGGTGTTACCGTTGGGCCAGCCCCAGCATTTT. This gives the protein CASSFREDRVLPLGQPQHF.

This rearrangement joins TRBV14 to TRBJ1-6; D remains ambiguous. Trimming removed 3 bases at V and 3 bases at J, with 12 bases between. The CDR3 extends over 16 amino acids. Germline V lookup: CDR1 SGHDN, CDR2 FVKESK. CDR3 DNA sequence: TGTGCCAGCAGCCACGACCGACCGCTCTATAATTCACCCCTCCACTTT. This translates into CASSHDRPLYNSPLHF. The variable domain in full, with the rest retrieved from reference TRBV14 and TRBJ1-6, is EAGVTQFPSHSVIEKGQTVTLRCDPISGHDNLYWYRRVMGKEIKFLLHFVKESKQDESGMPNNRFLAERTGGTYSTLKVQPAELEDSGVYFCASSHDRPLYNSPLHFGNGTRLTVT.

The CDR3 DNA follows: TGCGCCAGCAGCGAACTAACAGGCTACCAAGAGACCCAGTACTTC. Translation: CASSELTGYQETQYF. The gene calls are TRBV5-1 and TRBJ2-5; D possibly corresponds to TRBD1 (5 bases). Germline V gene data show CDR1 as SGHRS and CDR2 as YFSETQ. The germline V and J ends were trimmed by 4 bases and 0 bases, with 13 bases remaining between them. The CDR3 loop spans 15 amino acids.

CDR3 sequence reads: CASRGTGGMDYGYTF. The CDR3 DNA sequence: TGTGCCAGCAGGGGGACAGGGGGCATGGACTATGGCTACACCTTC. This chain connects TRBV27 to TRBJ1-2, with 12 bases that match TRBD1. This CDR3 is 15 amino acids long. Unmatched junction bases numbered 5, after V lost 6 bases and J lost 3 bases. CDR1 and CDR2 (germline): MNHEY, SMNVEV (reference sequence).

The V call is TRBV11-3, the J call TRBJ2-3, with D perhaps TRBD1 (5 bases). With 5 bases removed from V and 2 bases from J, the gap between germline ends came to 14 bases. CDR3 size: 15 residues. Per germline, CDR1 SGHNT and CDR2 YENEEA. The CDR3: CASSLQDSNTDTQYF. In DNA form, the CDR3 reads TGTGCCAGCAGCCTCCAAGACAGCAACACAGATACGCAGTATTTT.

This chain joins TRBV10-1 and TRBJ2-1; D might be TRBD2 (6 bases). The V gene's germline CDR1 is WNHNN and CDR2 SYGVQD (reference sequence). The CDR3 is made up of 13 amino acids. V was pared by 2 bases and J by 6 bases, with 8 bases between. Here the CDR3 reads CASSEGGGNEQFF. In DNA, the CDR3 is TGCGCCAGCAGTGAGGGGGGAGGCAATGAGCAGTTCTTC.

The chain is built from TRBV5-1 and TRBJ2-6; D gene unclear. CDR3 size: 14 residues. Germline-derived CDR1 and CDR2 are SGHRS and YFSETQ. The V and J ends lost 2 bases and 0 bases respectively, with 3 bases between them. The CDR3 nucleotides read TGCGCCAGCAGCTTAAGCTCTGGGGCCAACGTCCTGACTTTC. Its protein is CASSLSSGANVLTF. The complete variable domain, with remaining parts taken from reference TRBV5-1 and TRBJ2-6, reads KAGVTQTPRYLIKTRGQQVTLSCSPISGHRSVSWYQQTPGQGLQFLFEYFSETQRNKGNFPGRFSGRQFSNSRSEMNVSTLELGDSALYLCASSLSSGANVLTFGAGSRLTVL.